The entry that follows covers one T cell receptor (beta chain) sequence. Only in-frame clones appear in the TCRdb table, and some are missing; sequencing was by immunoSEQ multiplex PCR. This sample has some 300,000 clones; approximately 90% occur once, and the top ten carry approximately 2%. This entry comes from a study of blood T cell repertoires in COVID-19. Germline V lookup: CDR1 LNHNV, CDR2 YYDKDF (reference sequence). V shed 0 bases and J shed 0 bases, with 6 bases lying between them. This CDR3 has 15 residues. Sequencing was carried out using PBMCs or T cells enriched from blood (not recorded which). This receptor was obtained from a woman aged 55-69 years in a cohort exposed to, infected with or recovered from COVID-19 (not recorded which). The chain uses TRBV15 and TRBJ1-3; D call uncertain. CDR3: CATSRERSSGNTIYF. As DNA, the CDR3 is TGTGCCACCAGCAGAGAACGCAGCTCTGGAAACACCATATATTTT.